The text below deals with one TCR beta chain. Using immunoSEQ multiplex PCR, the repertoire was profiled, and TCRdb retains in-frame clones only, with some absent. The table has around 93,000 clones, around 91% seen once. This sample was taken from a study of blood T cell repertoires in COVID-19. Study summary: Both acute and convalescent COVID-19 samples were obtained from the United States, Italy and Spain.

The CDR3 consists of 15 residues. The germline gives CDR1 SGHNT, CDR2 YENEEA. V was clipped by 1 base and J by 7 bases; unmatched bases: 10. The chain employs TRBV11-3 and TRBJ2-7, with 7 positions matching TRBD1. The TCR comes from a man younger than 35 with COVID-19, enrolled during active disease. The source material was peripheral blood. The CDR3 sequence is CASSLGGGQLFEQYF. The DNA for the CDR3 is TGTGCCAGCAGCTTAGGAGGGGGACAGCTGTTTGAGCAGTACTTC. The complete variable domain, with remaining parts taken from reference TRBV11-3 and TRBJ2-7, reads EAGVVQSPRYKIIEKKQPVAFWCNPISGHNTLYWYLQNLGQGPELLIRYENEEAVDDSQLPKDRFSAERLKGVDSTLKIQPAELGDSAVYLCASSLGGGQLFEQYFGPGTRLTVT.